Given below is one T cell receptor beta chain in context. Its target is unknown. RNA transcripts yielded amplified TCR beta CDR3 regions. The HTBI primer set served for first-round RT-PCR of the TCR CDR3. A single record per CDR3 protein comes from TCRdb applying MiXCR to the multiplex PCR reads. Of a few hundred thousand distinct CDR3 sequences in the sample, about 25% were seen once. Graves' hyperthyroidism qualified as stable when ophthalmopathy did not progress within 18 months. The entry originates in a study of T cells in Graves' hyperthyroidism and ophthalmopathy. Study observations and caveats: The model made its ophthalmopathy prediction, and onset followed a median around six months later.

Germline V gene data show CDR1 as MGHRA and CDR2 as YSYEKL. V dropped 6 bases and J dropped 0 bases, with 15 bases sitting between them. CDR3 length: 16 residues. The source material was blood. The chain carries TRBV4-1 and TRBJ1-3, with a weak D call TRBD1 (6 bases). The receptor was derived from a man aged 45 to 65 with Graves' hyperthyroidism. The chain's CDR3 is CASSPGTTSSGNTIYF. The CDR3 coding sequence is TGCGCCAGCAGTCCCGGGACAACAAGCTCTGGAAACACCATATATTTT.